This T cell receptor (beta chain) was captured in a study of blood T cell repertoires in COVID-19. About the research overall: COVID-19 samples collected from the United States, Italy and Spain covered acute and convalescent phases.

This clone was seen just once. Only in-frame clones appear in the TCRdb table, and some are missing; sequencing was by immunoSEQ multiplex PCR. The table has some 430,000 clones, roughly 91% seen once. Sequencing was done on a sample of PBMCs or T cells enriched from blood (not recorded which). This receptor was identified in a man between 18 and 35 years old who had recovered from COVID-19.

In DNA, the CDR3 is TGTGCCAGCAGTTACTCCCCCAGGGAGGTGAGCCATACGCAGTATTTT. Translation: CASSYSPREVSHTQYF. The J gene is TRBJ2-3, the V gene TRBV6-5; weak D call: TRBD2 (6 bases). The V end was cut by 0 bases, the J end by 7 bases, with 17 bases between. The V gene's germline CDR1 is MNHEY and CDR2 SVGAGI. This CDR3 region has 16 residues.